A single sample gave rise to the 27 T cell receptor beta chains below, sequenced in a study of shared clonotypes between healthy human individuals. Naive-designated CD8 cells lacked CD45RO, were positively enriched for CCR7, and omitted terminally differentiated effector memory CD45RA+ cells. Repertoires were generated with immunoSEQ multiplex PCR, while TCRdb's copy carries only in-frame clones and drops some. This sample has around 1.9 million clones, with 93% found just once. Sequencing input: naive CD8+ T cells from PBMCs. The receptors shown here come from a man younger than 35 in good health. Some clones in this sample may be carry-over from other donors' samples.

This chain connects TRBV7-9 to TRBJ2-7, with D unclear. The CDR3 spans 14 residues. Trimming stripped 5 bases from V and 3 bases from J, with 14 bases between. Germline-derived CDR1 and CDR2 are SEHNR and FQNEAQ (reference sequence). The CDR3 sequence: CASSQVGSDYEQYF. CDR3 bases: TGTGCCAGCAGCCAGGTCGGCAGCGACTACGAGCAGTACTTC.

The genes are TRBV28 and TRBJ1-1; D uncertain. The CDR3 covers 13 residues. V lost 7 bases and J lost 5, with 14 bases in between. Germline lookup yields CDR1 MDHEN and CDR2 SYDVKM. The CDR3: CASTVATRTEAFF. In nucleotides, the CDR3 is TGTGCCAGCACCGTCGCGACTCGGACTGAAGCTTTCTTT. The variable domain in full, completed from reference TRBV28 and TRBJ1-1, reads DVKVTQSSRYLVKRTGEKVFLECVQDMDHENMFWYRQDPGLGLRLIYFSYDVKMKEKGDIPEGYSVSREKKERFSLILESASTNQTSMYLCASTVATRTEAFFGQGTRLTVV.

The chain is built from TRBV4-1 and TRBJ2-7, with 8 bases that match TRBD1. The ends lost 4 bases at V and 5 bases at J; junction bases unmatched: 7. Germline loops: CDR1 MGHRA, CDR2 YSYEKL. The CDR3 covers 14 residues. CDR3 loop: CASSLEGQADEQYF. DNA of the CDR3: TGCGCCAGCAGCCTCGAGGGACAGGCGGACGAGCAGTACTTC.

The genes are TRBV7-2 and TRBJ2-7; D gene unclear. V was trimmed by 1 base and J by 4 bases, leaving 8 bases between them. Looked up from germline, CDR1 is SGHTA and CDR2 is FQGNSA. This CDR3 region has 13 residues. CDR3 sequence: CASSLVLRYEQYF. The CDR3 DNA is TGTGCCAGCAGCTTAGTCCTAAGATACGAGCAGTACTTC.

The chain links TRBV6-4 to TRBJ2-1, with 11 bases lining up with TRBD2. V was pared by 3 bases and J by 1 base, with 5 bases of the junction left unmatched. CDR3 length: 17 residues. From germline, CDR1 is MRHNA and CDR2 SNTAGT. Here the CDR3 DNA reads TGTGCCAGCAGTGAGTTTGTAGCGGGAGGGTCCTACAATGAGCAGTTCTTC. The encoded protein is CASSEFVAGGSYNEQFF.

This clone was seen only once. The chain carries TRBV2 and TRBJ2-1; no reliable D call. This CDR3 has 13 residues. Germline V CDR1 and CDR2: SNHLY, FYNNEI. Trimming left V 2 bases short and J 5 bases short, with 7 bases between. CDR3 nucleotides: TGTGCCAGCAGTGAAACCCGAAACAATGAGCAGTTCTTC. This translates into CASSETRNNEQFF. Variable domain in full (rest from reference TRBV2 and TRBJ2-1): EPEVTQTPSHQVTQMGQEVILRCVPISNHLYFYWYRQILGQKVEFLVSFYNNEISEKSEIFDDQFSVERPDGSNFTLKIRSTKLEDSAMYFCASSETRNNEQFFGPGTRLTVL.

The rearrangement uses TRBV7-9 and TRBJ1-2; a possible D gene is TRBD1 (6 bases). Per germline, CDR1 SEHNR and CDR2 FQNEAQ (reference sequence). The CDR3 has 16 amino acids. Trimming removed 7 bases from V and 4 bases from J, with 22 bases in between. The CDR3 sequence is CASNPSDRTTSYGYTF. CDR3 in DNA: TGTGCCAGCAACCCCTCCGACAGGACAACCTCCTATGGCTACACCTTC.

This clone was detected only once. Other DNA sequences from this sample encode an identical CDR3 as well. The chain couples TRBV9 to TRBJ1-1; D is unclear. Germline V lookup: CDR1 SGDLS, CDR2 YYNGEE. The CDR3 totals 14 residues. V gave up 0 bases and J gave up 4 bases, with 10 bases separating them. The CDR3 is CASSVGGRGTEAFF. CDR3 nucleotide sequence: TGTGCCAGCAGCGTAGGAGGGAGAGGCACTGAAGCTTTCTTT.

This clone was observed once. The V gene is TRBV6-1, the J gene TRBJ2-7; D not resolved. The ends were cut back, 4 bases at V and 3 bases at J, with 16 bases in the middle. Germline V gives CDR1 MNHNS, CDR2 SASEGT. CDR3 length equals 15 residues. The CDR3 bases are TGTGCCAGCAGTGGCCGTCAATCCCTCCTCTACGAGCAGTACTTC. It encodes CASSGRQSLLYEQYF.

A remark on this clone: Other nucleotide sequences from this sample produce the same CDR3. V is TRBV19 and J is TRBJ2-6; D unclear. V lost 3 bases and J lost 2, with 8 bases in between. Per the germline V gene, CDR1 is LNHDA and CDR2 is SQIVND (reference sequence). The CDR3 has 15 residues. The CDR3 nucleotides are TGTGCCAGTAGTATTCTTATGGCTGGGGCCAACGTCCTGACTTTC. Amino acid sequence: CASSILMAGANVLTF.

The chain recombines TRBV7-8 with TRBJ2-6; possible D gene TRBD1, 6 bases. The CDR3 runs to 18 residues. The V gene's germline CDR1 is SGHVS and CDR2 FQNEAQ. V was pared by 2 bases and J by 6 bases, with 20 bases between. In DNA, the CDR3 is TGTGCCAGCAGCTTAAAGCCCAGGGGCCTTTTAACGGCCAACGTCCTGACTTTC. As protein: CASSLKPRGLLTANVLTF.

CDR3 DNA sequence: TGCGCCAGCAGCTATCCCCAGCGGGAGTCCACCGGGGAGCTGTTTTTT. Its translation is CASSYPQRESTGELFF. This chain connects TRBV5-1 to TRBJ2-2; 8 nucleotides match TRBD2. V dropped 3 bases and J dropped 4; count of bases not matched to a gene: 8. Germline V CDR1 and CDR2: SGHRS, YFSETQ. The CDR3 covers 16 residues. Using reference TRBV5-1 and TRBJ2-2 for the parts outside the CDR3, the full variable domain is KAGVTQTPRYLIKTRGQQVTLSCSPISGHRSVSWYQQTPGQGLQFLFEYFSETQRNKGNFPGRFSGRQFSNSRSEMNVSTLELGDSALYLCASSYPQRESTGELFFGEGSRLTVL.

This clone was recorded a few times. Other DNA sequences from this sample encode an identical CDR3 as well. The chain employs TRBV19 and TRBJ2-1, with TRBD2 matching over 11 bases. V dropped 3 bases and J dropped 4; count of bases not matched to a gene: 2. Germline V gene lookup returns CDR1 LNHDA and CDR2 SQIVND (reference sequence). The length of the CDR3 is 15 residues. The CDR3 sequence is CASSIGTSGYNEQFF. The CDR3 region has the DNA TGTGCCAGTAGTATCGGGACTAGCGGATACAATGAGCAGTTCTTC.

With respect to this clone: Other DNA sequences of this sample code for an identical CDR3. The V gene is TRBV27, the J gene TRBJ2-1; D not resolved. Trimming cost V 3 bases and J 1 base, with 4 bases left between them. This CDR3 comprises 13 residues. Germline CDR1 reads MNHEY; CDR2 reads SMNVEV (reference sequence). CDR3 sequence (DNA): TGTGCCAGCAGTTTTGCGTCCTACAATGAGCAGTTCTTC. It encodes CASSFASYNEQFF.

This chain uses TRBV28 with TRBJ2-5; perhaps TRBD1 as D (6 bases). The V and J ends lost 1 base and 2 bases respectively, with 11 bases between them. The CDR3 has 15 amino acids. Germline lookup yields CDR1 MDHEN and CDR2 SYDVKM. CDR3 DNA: TGTGCCAGCAGTTTATTTTTTAGGGGGCAAGAGACCCAGTACTTC. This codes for CASSLFFRGQETQYF.

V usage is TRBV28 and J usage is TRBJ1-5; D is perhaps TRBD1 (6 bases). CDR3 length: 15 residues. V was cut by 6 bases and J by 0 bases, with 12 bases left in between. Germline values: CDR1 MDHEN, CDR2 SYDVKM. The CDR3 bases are TGTGCCAGCAGCTTAGGGGGACATAGCAATCAGCCCCAGCATTTT. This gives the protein CASSLGGHSNQPQHF.

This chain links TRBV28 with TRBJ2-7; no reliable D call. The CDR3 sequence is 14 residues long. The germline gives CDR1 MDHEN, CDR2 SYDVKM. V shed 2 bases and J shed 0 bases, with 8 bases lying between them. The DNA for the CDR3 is TGTGCCAGCAGTTTAGGGGTAATCTCCTACGAGCAGTACTTC. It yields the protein CASSLGVISYEQYF. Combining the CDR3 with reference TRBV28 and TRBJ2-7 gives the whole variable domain DVKVTQSSRYLVKRTGEKVFLECVQDMDHENMFWYRQDPGLGLRLIYFSYDVKMKEKGDIPEGYSVSREKKERFSLILESASTNQTSMYLCASSLGVISYEQYFGPGTRLTVT.

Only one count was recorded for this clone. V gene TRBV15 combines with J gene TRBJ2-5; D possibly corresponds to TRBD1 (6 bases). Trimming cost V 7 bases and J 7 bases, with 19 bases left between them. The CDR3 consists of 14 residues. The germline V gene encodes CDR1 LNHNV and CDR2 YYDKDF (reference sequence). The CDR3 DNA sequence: TGTGCCACCACCCCTAGGGGGACGGATTGGACCCAGTACTTC. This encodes CATTPRGTDWTQYF.

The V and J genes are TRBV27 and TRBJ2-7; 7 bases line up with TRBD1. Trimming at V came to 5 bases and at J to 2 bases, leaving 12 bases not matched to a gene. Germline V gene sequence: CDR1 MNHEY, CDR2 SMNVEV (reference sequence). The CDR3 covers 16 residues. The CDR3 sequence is CASSTSKGTDTYEQYF. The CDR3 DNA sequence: TGTGCCAGCAGTACCTCCAAAGGGACAGATACCTACGAGCAGTACTTC.

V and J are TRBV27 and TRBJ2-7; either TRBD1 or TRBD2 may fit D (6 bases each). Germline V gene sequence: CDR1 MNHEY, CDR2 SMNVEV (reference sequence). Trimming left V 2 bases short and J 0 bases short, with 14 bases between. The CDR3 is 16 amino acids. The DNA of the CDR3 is TGTGCCAGCAGTTTAAGTAGGGGGGCCAGCTCCTACGAGCAGTACTTC. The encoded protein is CASSLSRGASSYEQYF.

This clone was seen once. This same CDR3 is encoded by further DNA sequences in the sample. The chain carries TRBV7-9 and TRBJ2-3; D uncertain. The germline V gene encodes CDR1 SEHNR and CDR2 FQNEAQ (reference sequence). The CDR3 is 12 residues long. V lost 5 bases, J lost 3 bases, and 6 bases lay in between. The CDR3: CASSLGTDTQYF. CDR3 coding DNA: TGTGCCAGCAGCCTGGGAACAGATACGCAGTATTTT.

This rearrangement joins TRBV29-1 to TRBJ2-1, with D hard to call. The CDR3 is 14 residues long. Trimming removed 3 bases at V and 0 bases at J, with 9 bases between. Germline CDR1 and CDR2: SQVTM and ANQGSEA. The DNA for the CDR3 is TGCAGCGTTGAGGTACGTAGCTCCTACAATGAGCAGTTCTTC. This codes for CSVEVRSSYNEQFF.

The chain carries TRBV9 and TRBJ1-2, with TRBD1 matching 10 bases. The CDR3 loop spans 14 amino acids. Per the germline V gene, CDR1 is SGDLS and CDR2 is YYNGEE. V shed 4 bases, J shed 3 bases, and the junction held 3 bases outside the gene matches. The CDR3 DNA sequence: TGTGCCAGCAGCCTAGGGACAGGGGACTATGGCTACACCTTC. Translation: CASSLGTGDYGYTF.

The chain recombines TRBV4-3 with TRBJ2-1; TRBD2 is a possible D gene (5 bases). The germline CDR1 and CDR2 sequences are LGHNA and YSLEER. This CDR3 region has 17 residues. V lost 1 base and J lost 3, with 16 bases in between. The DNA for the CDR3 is TGCGCCAGCAGCCAAGGGACGGCGGGCCCAGGCTACAATGAGCAGTTCTTC. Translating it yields CASSQGTAGPGYNEQFF.

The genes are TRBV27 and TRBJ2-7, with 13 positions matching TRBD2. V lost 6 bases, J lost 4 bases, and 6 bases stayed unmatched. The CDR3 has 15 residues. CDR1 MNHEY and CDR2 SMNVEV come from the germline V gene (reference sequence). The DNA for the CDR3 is TGTGCCAGCAGACAGACTAGCGGGAGGCTATACGAGCAGTACTTC. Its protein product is CASRQTSGRLYEQYF.

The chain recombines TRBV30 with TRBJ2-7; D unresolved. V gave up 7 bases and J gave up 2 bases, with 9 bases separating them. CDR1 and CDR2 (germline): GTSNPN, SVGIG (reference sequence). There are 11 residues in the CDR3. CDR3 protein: CASEAAYEQYF. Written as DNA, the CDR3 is TGTGCCTCAGAGGCTGCCTACGAGCAGTACTTC.

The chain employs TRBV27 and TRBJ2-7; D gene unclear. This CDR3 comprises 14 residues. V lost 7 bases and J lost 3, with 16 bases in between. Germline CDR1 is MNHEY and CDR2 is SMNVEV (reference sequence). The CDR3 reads CASKNPTTGYEQYF. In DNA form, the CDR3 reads TGTGCCAGCAAAAACCCTACAACGGGCTACGAGCAGTACTTC.